This is a list of T cell receptor beta chains from one sample in a study of coeliac disease. Generated by immunoSEQ multiplex PCR, the TCRdb table keeps only in-frame clones and is missing some. This sample has about 4,300 clones; 60% occur once, and the top ten carry 15% to 20%. Specimen: intraepithelial lymphocytes from the gut. These receptors all come from a human donor with active celiac disease. Each CDR3 is given with its conserved first and last residue. D genes are given only for firm matches. Size values are once, few and many counts, or a class for expanded clones, and some rows have none.

TRBJ2-7 NA TRBV27 NA CASRRGTEQYF
TRBJ2-2 NA TRBV11-2 NA CASSLGGYTGELFF
TRBJ2-7 NA TRBV4-1 NA CASNAGGQGSYEQYF
TRBJ1-5 few TRBV7-3 NA CASSLGIGNQPQHF
TRBJ2-1 NA TRBV19 TRBD2 CASSKITGTSGRESYNEQFF
TRBJ2-2 NA TRBV7-9 NA CASSSSGELFF
TRBJ2-7 once TRBV6-5 TRBD1 CASSLIQGDHEQYF
TRBJ2-7 NA TRBV6-5 NA CASTPSGATYEQYF
TRBJ1-5 few TRBV27 NA CASSLSGDSNQPQHF
TRBJ1-2 NA TRBV7-9 NA CASSLHVAAGPANYGYTF
TRBJ2-5 NA TRBV4-3 TRBD1 CASSQEGTGEETQYF
TRBJ2-1 few TRBV28 NA CASRSDRIYNEQFF
TRBJ2-1 NA TRBV4-1 TRBD2 CASSLLWSGTSGYNEQFF
TRBJ2-5 few TRBV5-1 NA CASSLAGSQETQYF
TRBJ2-3 medium-sized TRBV19 NA CASRLDTLLMDTQYF
TRBJ2-7 NA TRBV7-8 NA CASSDRQHYEQYF
TRBJ2-3 few TRBV23-1 TRBD2 CASSQTAGGPEGQVDTQYF
TRBJ2-3 NA TRBV20-1 NA CSARGTDTQYF
TRBJ1-2 NA TRBV20-1 NA CSARQGNGYTF
TRBJ1-1 NA TRBV5-4 TRBD1 CASSTGQGAAEAFF
TRBJ2-4 NA TRBV4-1 NA CASSQDQEKSSVEKNIQYF
TRBJ2-1 NA TRBV28 TRBD2 CASRTLGLAGDNEQFF
TRBJ2-2 few TRBV7-3 TRBD1 CASHRGQGTGELFF
TRBJ1-1 NA TRBV23-1 NA CASSQVNGGYTEAFF
TRBJ2-1 NA TRBV6-5 NA CASSPRISYNEQFF
TRBJ2-7 NA TRBV5-1 NA CASSFGQRPYEQYF
TRBJ2-5 NA TRBV4-1 TRBD2 CASSQEELAGGHKTQYF
TRBJ1-1 NA TRBV6-5 NA CASSYRQMSSEEAFF
TRBJ2-1 NA TRBV6-1 TRBD1 CASSGTGELINEQFF
TRBJ1-1 few TRBV2 NA CASSLTFVGRAFF
TRBJ1-1 NA TRBV5-8 NA CASSLARTEEAFF
TRBJ2-7 NA TRBV5-4 NA CASSPPGHYYEQYF
TRBJ1-1 NA TRBV28 NA CASSPYLEKTEAFF
TRBJ2-7 few TRBV6-5 NA CASDSYYEQYF
TRBJ2-7 NA TRBV7-9 NA CASSSWEPSGEQYF
TRBJ2-2 few TRBV11-2 TRBD2 CASSLTSQAGGPSEELFF
TRBJ2-7 NA TRBV15 TRBD1 CATSRGQGWYEQYF
TRBJ2-2 few TRBV7-9 TRBD2 CASSFSLAGKNTGELFF
TRBJ2-4 few TRBV7-9 TRBD2 CASSLFREVRFGNIQYF
TRBJ1-5 NA TRBV28 NA CASSLLVAGDGQPQHF
TRBJ2-1 NA TRBV6-5 TRBD2 CASSYEREVDNEQFF
TRBJ1-5 medium-sized TRBV19 TRBD1 CASSIRSRDSRNQPQHF
TRBJ1-3 NA TRBV7-9 NA CASSLELSPGNTIYF
TRBJ1-2 NA TRBV18 NA CASSPGQGGYTF
TRBJ2-2 few TRBV19 NA CASSYSYTGELFF
TRBJ2-1 NA TRBV7-8 TRBD2 CASSAKTSGGYYNEQFF
TRBJ1-1 NA TRBV10-3 TRBD1 CAISSPGQGAVGTEAFF
TRBJ1-2 NA TRBV27 NA CASSLTASWGYTF